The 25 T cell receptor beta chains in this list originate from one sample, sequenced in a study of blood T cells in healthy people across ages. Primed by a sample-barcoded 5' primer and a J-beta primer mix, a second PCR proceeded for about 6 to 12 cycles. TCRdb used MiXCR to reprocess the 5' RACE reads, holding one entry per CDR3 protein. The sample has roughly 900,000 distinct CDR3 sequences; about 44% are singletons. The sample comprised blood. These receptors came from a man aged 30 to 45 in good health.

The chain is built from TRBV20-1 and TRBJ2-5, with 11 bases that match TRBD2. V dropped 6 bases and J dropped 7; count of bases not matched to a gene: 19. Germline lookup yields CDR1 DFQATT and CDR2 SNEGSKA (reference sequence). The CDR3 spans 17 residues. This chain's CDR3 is CSATQPTSGGWRGTQYF. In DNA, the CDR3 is TGCAGTGCCACACAACCAACTAGCGGGGGTTGGAGAGGGACCCAGTACTTC.

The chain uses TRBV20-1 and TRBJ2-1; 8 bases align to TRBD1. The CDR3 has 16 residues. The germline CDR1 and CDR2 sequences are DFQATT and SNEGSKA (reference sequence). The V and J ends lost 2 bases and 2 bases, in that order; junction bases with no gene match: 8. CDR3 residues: CSARTRQGTAYNEQFF. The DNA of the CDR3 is TGCAGTGCTAGAACCCGACAGGGGACGGCCTACAATGAGCAGTTCTTC.

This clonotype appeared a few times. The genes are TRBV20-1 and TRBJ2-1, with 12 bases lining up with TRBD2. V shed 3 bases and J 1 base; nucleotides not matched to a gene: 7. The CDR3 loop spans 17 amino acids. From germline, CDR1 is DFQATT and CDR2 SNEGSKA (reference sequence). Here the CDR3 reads CSARVLAGGHSYNEQFF. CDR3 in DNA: TGCAGTGCTAGGGTCCTAGCGGGGGGGCATTCCTACAATGAGCAGTTCTTC.

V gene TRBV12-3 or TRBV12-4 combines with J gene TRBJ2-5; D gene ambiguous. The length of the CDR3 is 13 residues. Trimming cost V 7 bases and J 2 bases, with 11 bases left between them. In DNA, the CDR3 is TGTGCCAGCACGTGGGTGGTACAAGAGACCCAGTACTTC. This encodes CASTWVVQETQYF.

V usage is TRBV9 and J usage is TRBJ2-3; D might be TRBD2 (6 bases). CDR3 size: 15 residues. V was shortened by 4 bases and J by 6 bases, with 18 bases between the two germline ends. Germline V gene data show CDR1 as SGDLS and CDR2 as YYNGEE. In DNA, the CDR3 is TGTGCCAGCAGCAAGGCGGGGTCCGGGATGGATACGCAGTATTTT. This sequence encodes CASSKAGSGMDTQYF.

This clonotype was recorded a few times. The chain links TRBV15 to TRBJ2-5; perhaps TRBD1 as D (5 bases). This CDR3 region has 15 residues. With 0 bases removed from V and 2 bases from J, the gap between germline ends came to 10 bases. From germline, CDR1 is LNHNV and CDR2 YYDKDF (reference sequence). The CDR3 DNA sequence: TGTGCCACCAGCAGAGATTTGGGGCCACAAGAGACCCAGTACTTC. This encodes CATSRDLGPQETQYF.

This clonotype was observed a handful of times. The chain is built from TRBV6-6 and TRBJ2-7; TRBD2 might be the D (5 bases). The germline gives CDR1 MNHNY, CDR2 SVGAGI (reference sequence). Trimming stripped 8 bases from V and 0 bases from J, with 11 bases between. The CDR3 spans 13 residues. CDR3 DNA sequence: TGTGCCAGCGAGGACTCCAGCTCCTACGAGCAGTACTTC. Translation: CASEDSSSYEQYF.

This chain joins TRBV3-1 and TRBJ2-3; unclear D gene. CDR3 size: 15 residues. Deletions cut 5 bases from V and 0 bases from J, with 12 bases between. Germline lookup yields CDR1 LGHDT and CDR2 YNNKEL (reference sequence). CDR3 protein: CASSSKARSTDTQYF. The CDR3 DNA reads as TGTGCCAGCAGCTCCAAAGCGAGAAGCACAGATACGCAGTATTTT.

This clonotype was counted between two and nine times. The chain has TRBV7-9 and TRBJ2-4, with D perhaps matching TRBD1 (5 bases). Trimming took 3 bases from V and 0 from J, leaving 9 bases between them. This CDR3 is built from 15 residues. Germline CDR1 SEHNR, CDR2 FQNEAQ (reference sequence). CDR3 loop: CASSLTDLAKNIQYF. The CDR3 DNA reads TGTGCCAGCAGCTTGACAGACCTAGCCAAAAACATTCAGTACTTC.

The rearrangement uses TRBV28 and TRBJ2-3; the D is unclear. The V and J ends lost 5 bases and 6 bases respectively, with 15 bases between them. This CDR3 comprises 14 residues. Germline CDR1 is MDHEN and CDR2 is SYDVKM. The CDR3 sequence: CASSDPGEGDTQYF. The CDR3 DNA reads TGTGCCAGCAGTGATCCAGGTGAAGGGGATACGCAGTATTTT. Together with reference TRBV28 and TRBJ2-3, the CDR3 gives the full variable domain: DVKVTQSSRYLVKRTGEKVFLECVQDMDHENMFWYRQDPGLGLRLIYFSYDVKMKEKGDIPEGYSVSREKKERFSLILESASTNQTSMYLCASSDPGEGDTQYFGPGTRLTVL.

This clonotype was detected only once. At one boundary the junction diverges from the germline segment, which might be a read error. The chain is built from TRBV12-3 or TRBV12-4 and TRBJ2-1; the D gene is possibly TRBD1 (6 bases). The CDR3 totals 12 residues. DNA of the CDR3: TGTACCAGCAGTATCAGGGGCAATGAGCAGTTCTTC. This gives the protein CTSSIRGNEQFF.

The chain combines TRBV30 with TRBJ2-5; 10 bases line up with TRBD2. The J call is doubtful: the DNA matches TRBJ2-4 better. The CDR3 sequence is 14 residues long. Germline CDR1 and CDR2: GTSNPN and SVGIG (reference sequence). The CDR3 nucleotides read TGTGCCTGGAGTGCCAGTAGCGGGGGGAACATTCAGTACTTC. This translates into CAWSASSGGNIQYF.

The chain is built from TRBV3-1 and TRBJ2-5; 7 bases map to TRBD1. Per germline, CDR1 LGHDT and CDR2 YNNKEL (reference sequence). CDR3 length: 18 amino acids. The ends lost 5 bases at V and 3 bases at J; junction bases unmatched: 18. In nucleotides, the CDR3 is TGTGCCAGCAGCGAAGGGGGCAACTCTAAAGTAGGGGAAGAGACCCAGTACTTC. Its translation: CASSEGGNSKVGEETQYF.

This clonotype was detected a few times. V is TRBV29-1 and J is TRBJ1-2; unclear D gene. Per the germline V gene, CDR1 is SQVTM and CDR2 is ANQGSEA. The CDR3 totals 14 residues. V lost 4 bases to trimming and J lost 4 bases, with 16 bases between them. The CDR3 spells CSVVGGWNSYGYTF. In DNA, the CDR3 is TGCAGCGTTGTAGGCGGGTGGAACTCCTATGGCTACACCTTC.

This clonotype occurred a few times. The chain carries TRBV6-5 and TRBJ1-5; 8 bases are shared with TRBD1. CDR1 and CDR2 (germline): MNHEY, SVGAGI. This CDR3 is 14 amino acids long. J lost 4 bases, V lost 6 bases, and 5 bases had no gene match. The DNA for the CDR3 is TGTGCCAGCAGCTTCCGGACAGGGAATCAGCCCCAGCATTTT. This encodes CASSFRTGNQPQHF.

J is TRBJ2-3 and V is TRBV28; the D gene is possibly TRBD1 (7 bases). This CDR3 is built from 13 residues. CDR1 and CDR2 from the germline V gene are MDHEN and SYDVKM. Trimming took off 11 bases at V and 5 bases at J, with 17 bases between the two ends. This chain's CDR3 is CAGQDAEGDTQYF. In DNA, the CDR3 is TGTGCCGGACAGGACGCGGAGGGAGATACGCAGTATTTT.

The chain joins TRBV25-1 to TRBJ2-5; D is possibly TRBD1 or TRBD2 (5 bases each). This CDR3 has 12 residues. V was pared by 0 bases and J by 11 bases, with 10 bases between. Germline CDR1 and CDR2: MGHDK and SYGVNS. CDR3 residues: CASSEYVGEQYF. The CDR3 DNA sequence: TGTGCCAGCAGTGAATATGTGGGGGAGCAGTACTTC.

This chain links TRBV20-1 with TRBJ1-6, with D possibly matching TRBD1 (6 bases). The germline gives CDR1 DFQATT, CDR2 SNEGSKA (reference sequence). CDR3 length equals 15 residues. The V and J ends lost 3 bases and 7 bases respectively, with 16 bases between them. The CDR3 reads CSARGGASWNSPLHF. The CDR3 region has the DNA TGCAGTGCTAGGGGGGGGGCCTCGTGGAATTCACCCCTCCACTTT.

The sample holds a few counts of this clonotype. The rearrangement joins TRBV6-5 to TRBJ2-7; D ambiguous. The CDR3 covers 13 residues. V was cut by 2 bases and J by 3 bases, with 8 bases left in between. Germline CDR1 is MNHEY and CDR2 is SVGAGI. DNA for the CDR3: TGTGCCAGCAGTTACCGACAAAGCTACGAGCAGTACTTC. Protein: CASSYRQSYEQYF.

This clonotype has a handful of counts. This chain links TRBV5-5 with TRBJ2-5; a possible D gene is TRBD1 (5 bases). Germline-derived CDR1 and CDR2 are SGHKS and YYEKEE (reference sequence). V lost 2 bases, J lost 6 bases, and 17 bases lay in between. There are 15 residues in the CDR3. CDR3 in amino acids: CASSFIPDSVQTQYF. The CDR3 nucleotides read TGTGCCAGCAGCTTTATTCCTGACAGCGTCCAGACCCAGTACTTC.

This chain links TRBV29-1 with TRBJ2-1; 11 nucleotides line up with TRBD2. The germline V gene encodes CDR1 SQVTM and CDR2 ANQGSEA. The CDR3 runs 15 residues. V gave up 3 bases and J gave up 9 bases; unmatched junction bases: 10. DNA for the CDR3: TGCAGCGTTGAGGGGGAGACTAGCGGGGTCTTTGAGCAGTTCTTC. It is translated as CSVEGETSGVFEQFF.

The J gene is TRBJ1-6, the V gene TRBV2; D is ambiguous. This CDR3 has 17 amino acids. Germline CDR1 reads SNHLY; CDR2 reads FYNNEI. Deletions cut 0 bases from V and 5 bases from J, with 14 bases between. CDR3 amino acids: CASSEALNSWDNSPLHF. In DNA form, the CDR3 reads TGTGCCAGCAGTGAAGCGCTTAACTCCTGGGATAATTCACCCCTCCACTTT.

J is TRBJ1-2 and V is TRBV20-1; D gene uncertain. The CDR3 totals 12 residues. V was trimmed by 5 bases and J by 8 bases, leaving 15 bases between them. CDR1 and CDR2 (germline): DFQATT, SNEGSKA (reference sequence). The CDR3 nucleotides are TGCAGTGCTGGTCTACCAACGAGAGGCTACACCTTC. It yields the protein CSAGLPTRGYTF.

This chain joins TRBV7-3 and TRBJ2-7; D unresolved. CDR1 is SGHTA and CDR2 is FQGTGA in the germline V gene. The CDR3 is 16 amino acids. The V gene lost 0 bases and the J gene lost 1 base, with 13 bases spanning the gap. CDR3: CASSLTDFPYSYEQYF. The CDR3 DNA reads TGTGCCAGCAGCTTAACAGACTTCCCCTATTCCTACGAGCAGTACTTC. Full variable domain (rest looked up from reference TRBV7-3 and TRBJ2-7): GAGVSQTPSNKVTEKGKYVELRCDPISGHTALYWYRQSLGQGPEFLIYFQGTGAADDSGLPNDRFFAVRPEGSVSTLKIQRTERGDSAVYLCASSLTDFPYSYEQYFGPGTRLTVT.

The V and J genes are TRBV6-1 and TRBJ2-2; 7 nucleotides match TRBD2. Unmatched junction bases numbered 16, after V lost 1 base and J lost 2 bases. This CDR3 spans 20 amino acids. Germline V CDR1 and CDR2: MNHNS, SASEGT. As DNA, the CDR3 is TGTGCCAGCAGTGAAGAGGTTAGCGGGCGATTAGCAAGCAACACCGGGGAGCTGTTTTTT. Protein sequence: CASSEEVSGRLASNTGELFF.